This TCR beta chain came from a study of cytomegalovirus exposure and HLA in healthy donors. Study observations and caveats: Earlier analysis found most TCR beta V segments productive about 87% or about 30% of the time. No immune exposure information besides CMV serostatus was available. Per a later analysis, HLA-associated TCR beta chains showed more clonal expansion than other, equally common TCR beta chains. It has been reported that TCR beta sequences accurately predicted the HLA-A and HLA-B alleles of most subjects.

PCR used 60 Vbeta primers and 13 Jbeta primers. Sequencing used immunoSEQ multiplex PCR; TCRdb keeps in-frame clones, though not all of them. The sample lists hundreds of thousands of clones, 60% to 80% occurring once. Germline CDR1 is LNHDA and CDR2 is SQIVND (reference sequence). V lost 2 bases and J lost 5, with 12 bases in between. The CDR3 has 15 amino acids. As concerns this clone: The antigen is not known.

This receptor was identified in a man aged 18 to 30 in good health and CMV-seronegative. Sequencing used PBMCs. This rearrangement joins TRBV19 to TRBJ1-4, with D possibly matching TRBD1 (6 bases). The CDR3 nucleotides read TGTGCCAGTAGTATAAGCGACAGGCAGAATGAAAAACTGTTTTTT. Translation gives CASSISDRQNEKLFF. Looking up the rest from reference TRBV19 and TRBJ1-4 gives the full variable domain: DGGITQSPKYLFRKEGQNVTLSCEQNLNHDAMYWYRQDPGQGLRLIYYSQIVNDFQKGDIAEGYSVSREKKESFPLTVTSAQKNPTAFYLCASSISDRQNEKLFFGSGTQLSVL.